Ten or more counts support the clone carrying this T cell receptor beta chain. The antigen is unknown. This sample was taken from a study of T-cell reconstitution after alpha-beta-depleted transplantation in children. The germline V gene has CDR1 MNHEY and CDR2 SVGEGT. This CDR3 has 18 residues. V trimming: 5 bases; J trimming: 3 bases; junction bases outside the gene matches: 13. Unique molecular identifiers were used to barcode this TCRbeta library. One entry per CDR3 protein, called by TCRdb with MiXCR from the PCR reads. The sample contains some 8,000 distinct CDR3 sequences, approximately 12% of which appear only once. Notes on the study in general: After transplant, at about two months, alpha-beta T cells were reportedly derived from several hundred expanded graft clones.

The source was PBMCs, mostly from graft donor cells, collected 60 days after TCRalphabeta/CD19-depleted stem cell transplant. The rearrangement links TRBV6-2 or TRBV6-3 to TRBJ2-7; 13 nucleotides agree with TRBD2. The sequence was obtained from a patient younger than 10 who had a stem cell transplant for inherited bone marrow failure, so the T cells may come from the graft donor. Here the CDR3 DNA reads TGTGCCAGCAGTACCAAGACTAGCGGGGGGCCTCTCATCTACGAGCAGTACTTC. Translated: CASSTKTSGGPLIYEQYF.